A selection of T cell receptor beta chains follows, all from one sample in a study of glioma-infiltrating T cells after dendritic cell vaccination. This table comes from immunoSEQ multiplex PCR, and its TCRdb copy is limited to in-frame clones, with some not included. The sample shows approximately 91,000 clones, roughly 77% of them seen only once. The sample in question was blood, obtained after dendritic cell vaccination. These receptors originate from a human donor with glioblastoma. CDR3s include the opening cysteine and the closing phenylalanine or tryptophan. D genes are given only for firm matches. A row's size may be missing; if present it is once, few, many or a size class.

j_gene	d_gene	abundance	v_gene	CDR3aa	CDR3nt
TRBJ2-2	NA	NA	TRBV13	CASSPRIGGQYTGELFF	TGTGCCAGCAGCCCCCGGATAGGTGGACAGTACACCGGGGAGCTGTTTTTT
TRBJ1-3	NA	once	TRBV25-1	CASSEGQFSGNTIYF	TGTGCCAGCAGTGAAGGCCAGTTCTCTGGAAACACCATATATTTT
TRBJ1-4	TRBD1	few	TRBV2	CASSVGDRLEKLFF	TGTGCCAGCAGTGTCGGGGACAGGCTTGAAAAACTGTTTTTT
TRBJ2-2	NA	NA	TRBV11-3	CASSFRGNGELFF	TGTGCCAGCAGCTTCCGGGGAAACGGGGAGCTGTTTTTT
TRBJ1-6	NA	NA	TRBV5-4	CASSEQGFYNSPLHF	TGTGCCAGCAGCGAACAGGGATTTTATAATTCACCCCTCCACTTT
TRBJ1-4	NA	NA	TRBV28	CASSFGPGLGYEKLFF	TGTGCCAGCAGTTTTGGCCCGGGTCTGGGTTATGAAAAACTGTTTTTT
TRBJ1-5	NA	NA	TRBV19	CASSINGFNQPQHF	TGTGCCAGTAGTATAAACGGGTTCAATCAGCCCCAGCATTTT
TRBJ2-1	NA	NA	TRBV21-1	CASSLPGAAPINNNEQFF	TGTGCCAGCAGCTTACCAGGGGCAGCGCCTATCAATAACAATGAGCAGTTCTTC
TRBJ1-2	NA	NA	TRBV28	CASSLGGQNYGYTF	TGTGCCAGCAGTTTAGGCGGCCAAAACTATGGCTACACCTTC
TRBJ2-1	TRBD1	NA	TRBV5-1	CASSRVRDRGNEQFF	TGCGCCAGCAGCCGAGTCAGGGACAGGGGTAATGAGCAGTTCTTC
TRBJ1-1	NA	NA	TRBV2	CASSLGEAFF	TGTGCCAGCTCTCTCGGTGAAGCTTTCTTT